Reported below is one T cell receptor (beta chain). What this receptor recognizes is not known. Base qualities were left out, and no much larger clone turns up one base away. Systemically healthy Caucasian individuals from Russia, some 36 in total and aged about 6 to 90 years, were included as donors. Each donor gave 9.5 to 10 milliliters of peripheral blood, drawn into EDTA-treated Vacutainer tubes. Ficoll-Paque density-gradient centrifugation was used to isolate PBMCs, with at least 6 million obtained per sample. Total RNA, at least 5.5 micrograms per sample, was extracted from PBMCs with Trizol reagent. Naive CD45RAhigh/CD27high T cell percentages were measured by flow cytometry on a PBMC aliquot from every donor. This sample was taken from a study of blood T cells in healthy people across ages (dated by TCRdb to 2013 to 2016). For the wider study: In model experiments, template switching captured about one uniquely barcoded TCR beta cDNA molecule for every two T cells. Age-related changes in TCR beta repertoire diversity were measured in the study by deep sequencing normalized with unique cDNA molecular identifiers. Four age groups were formed from the donors: young (average approximately 15 years), middle-aged (approximately 39), aged (62) and long-lived (about 75). To avoid experimental bias, donors of different ages were distributed randomly across sequencing lanes. The study analyzed two additional independent replicas of 1 million unique cDNA reads from the same blood draw for two donors, one aged 18 to 29 and one aged 80 or older. On the study overall, not on this receptor specifically: Compared with the aged group, the long-lived group had more naive CD4+ T cells, fewer expanded clones and increased TCR diversity, suggesting age selection. A strong correlation was found between observed TCR beta diversity and the percentage of naive T cells measured by flow cytometry. Donor CMV infection status was unknown, potentially confounding age-related changes in expanded clonotypes. Since profiling was done on bulk unsorted PBMCs, naive and antigen-experienced compartments could not be conclusively compared. As age increased, observed TCR beta diversity per million T cells dropped in a roughly linear way, and a significant reduction was already evident by age about 40. Total diversity estimates from one million sequenced T cells were considered lower bounds and underestimates.

Receptors were amplified or captured by 5' RACE. Sequencing was carried out with an Illumina HiSeq 2500. A second PCR of roughly 7 to 11 cycles was run with a J-beta primer mix and a sample-barcoded 5' primer. A template-switch 5' adaptor carrying 12 random nucleotides introduced a unique molecular identifier onto each TCR beta cDNA molecule. At least 2.5 million CDR3-containing paired-end reads were obtained from each sample. All of the RNA was converted into first-strand cDNA using the Mint cDNA synthesis kit, with a TRBC-specific oligonucleotide serving as the primer. After uracil-DNA glycosylase treatment, a first 18-cycle PCR used universal primers M1SS and BC2_uni_R on all cDNA. The paper's data handling went like this. For normalization, 1 million high-quality reads were randomly selected from each sample, with every read carrying a distinct molecular identifier. Instead of being binned into consensus sequences, reads with shared molecular identifiers were discarded. CDR3 identification, clonotype clustering and error correction used MiTCR with a Q25 quality threshold and the strictest error-elimination algorithm. A nonparametric unseen species model with Euler transformation was used to estimate lower-bound total TCR beta diversity. TCRdb reanalyzed the raw reads on its own, using fastp at Q25 for trimming and MiXCR for clone calling, and kept in-frame beta chains. Every entry covers one CDR3 protein and lists the most common genes and DNA from its rows. These V and J calls derive from TCRdb rather than the authors' analysis. This sample holds about 680,000 distinct CDR3 sequences; around 48% were observed only once. Around a third of the sample is taken by the ten largest.

V and J are truncated by 6 bases and 6 bases respectively, leaving an intervening sequence of 13 bases. The CDR3 numbers 13 residues from cysteine through phenylalanine. Only the CDR3 portion is preserved as DNA: 39 bases, with reading frame beginning at the first base. The rearrangement combines TRBV12-3 or TRBV12-4 with TRBJ2-3, with the identity of the D gene unclear. What was sequenced was blood. This clonotype was obtained from a woman aged 55-70 years in good health. The CDR3 region: CASSSAEWDTQYF. The DNA sequence is as follows: TGTGCCAGCAGCTCTGCGGAGTGGGATACGCAGTATTTT.